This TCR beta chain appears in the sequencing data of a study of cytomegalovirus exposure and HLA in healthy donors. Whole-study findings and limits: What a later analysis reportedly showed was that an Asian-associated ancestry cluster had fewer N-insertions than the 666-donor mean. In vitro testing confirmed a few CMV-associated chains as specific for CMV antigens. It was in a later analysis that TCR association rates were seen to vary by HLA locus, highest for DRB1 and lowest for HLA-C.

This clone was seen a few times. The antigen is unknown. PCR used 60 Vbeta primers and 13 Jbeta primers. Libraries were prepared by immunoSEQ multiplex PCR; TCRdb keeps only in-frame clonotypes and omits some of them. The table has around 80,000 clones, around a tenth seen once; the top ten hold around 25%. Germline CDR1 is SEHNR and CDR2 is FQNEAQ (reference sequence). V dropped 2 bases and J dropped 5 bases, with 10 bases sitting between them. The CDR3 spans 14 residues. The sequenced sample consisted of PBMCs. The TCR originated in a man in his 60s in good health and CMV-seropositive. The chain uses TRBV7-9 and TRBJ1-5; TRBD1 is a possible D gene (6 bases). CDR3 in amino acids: CASSLLAGDQPQHF. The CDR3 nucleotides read TGTGCCAGCAGCTTACTGGCAGGGGATCAGCCCCAGCATTTT.